A selection of T cell receptor beta chains follows, all from one sample in a study of cytotoxic CD8 clonotypes in ibrutinib-treated CLL. Libraries were prepared by immunoSEQ multiplex PCR; TCRdb keeps only in-frame clonotypes and omits some of them. The data show 43,000 or so clones, 65% seen once. The material sequenced was PBMCs, taken after 24 months of ibrutinib treatment. The origin of the receptors is a human donor with chronic lymphocytic leukemia. CDR3s include the opening cysteine and the closing phenylalanine or tryptophan. A D gene is named only where the DNA matches it firmly. Size tells how often a clone was seen (once, few, many) or the class of an expanded clone, and some rows leave it out.

15	few	NA	TRBV4-1	TRBJ1-6	CASSQDSDYNSPLHF	TGCGCCAGCAGCCAAGATTCAGACTATAATTCACCCCTCCACTTT
14	once	NA	TRBV5-1	TRBJ1-2	CASSSDGGNYGYTF	TGCGCCAGCAGCTCCGACGGCGGAAACTATGGCTACACCTTC
14	NA	NA	TRBV2	TRBJ2-7	CASSAGENYYEQYF	TGTGCCAGCAGTGCAGGCGAGAACTACTACGAGCAGTACTTC
12	NA	NA	TRBV7-2	TRBJ1-5	CASSASSQPQHF	TGTGCCAGCAGCGCGTCCAGTCAGCCCCAGCATTTT
14	few	NA	TRBV7-9	TRBJ2-5	CASSSRGIQETQYF	TGTGCCAGCAGCTCCCGGGGGATCCAAGAGACCCAGTACTTC
19	NA	TRBD1	TRBV4-1	TRBJ1-3	CASSQGGQKVLGPGNTIYF	TGCGCCAGCAGCCAAGGGGGACAGAAAGTTTTAGGGCCTGGAAACACCATATATTTT
16	NA	TRBD2	TRBV7-9	TRBJ2-7	CASSPPGLAGGYEQYF	TGTGCCAGCAGCCCACCGGGACTAGCGGGAGGCTACGAGCAGTACTTC
16	few	NA	TRBV11-1	TRBJ1-3	CASSLEERSSGNTIYF	TGTGCCAGCAGCTTAGAAGAACGGAGCTCTGGAAACACCATATATTTT
14	few	NA	TRBV6-5	TRBJ1-1	CASSLQAMNTEAFF	TGTGCCAGCAGTTTACAGGCTATGAACACTGAAGCTTTCTTT
17	NA	TRBD2	TRBV5-1	TRBJ2-1	CASSGGTSGRTYNEQFF	TGCGCCAGCAGCGGCGGGACTAGCGGGAGAACCTACAATGAGCAGTTCTTC
13	once	NA	TRBV7-9	TRBJ2-2	CASGDYYTGELFF	TGTGCCAGCGGCGACTACTACACCGGGGAGCTGTTTTTT
14	NA	NA	TRBV2	TRBJ1-4	CARSSTGSYEKLFF	TGTGCCAGGAGCAGTACAGGGTCTTATGAAAAACTGTTTTTT
10	once	NA	TRBV20-1	TRBJ2-7	CSAMIYEQYF	TGCAGTGCCATGATCTACGAGCAGTACTTC
13	once	NA	TRBV14	TRBJ2-1	CASSQFTANEQFF	TGTGCCAGCAGCCAATTTACGGCCAATGAGCAGTTCTTC
13	NA	NA	TRBV6-1	TRBJ2-4	CASSETGLVIQYF	TGTGCCAGCAGTGAAACGGGATTGGTCATTCAGTACTTC
18	NA	TRBD1	TRBV7-2	TRBJ2-7	CASSLALPGTGIPYEQYF	TGTGCCAGCAGCTTAGCCCTCCCCGGGACAGGGATTCCCTACGAGCAGTACTTC
13	NA	NA	TRBV5-1	TRBJ1-5	CASRRDSNQPQHF	TGCGCCAGCAGAAGGGATAGCAATCAGCCCCAGCATTTT
16	NA	NA	TRBV4-1	TRBJ2-3	CASSQDNHQMADTQYF	TGCGCCAGCAGCCAAGATAATCATCAAATGGCAGATACGCAGTATTTT
15	NA	NA	TRBV19	TRBJ2-3	CASSTQGSTTDTQYF	TGTGCCAGTAGTACCCAGGGTTCGACCACAGATACGCAGTATTTT
15	NA	TRBD1	TRBV5-1	TRBJ2-7	CASSPGRGLSYEQYF	TGCGCCAGCAGCCCAGGCAGGGGGCTAAGCTACGAGCAGTACTTC
16	NA	TRBD2	TRBV7-2	TRBJ2-3	CASSLTSGGGTDTQYF	TGTGCCAGCAGCTTAACTAGCGGGGGGGGCACAGATACGCAGTATTTT
17	NA	TRBD1	TRBV15	TRBJ2-5	CATSRFVGQVGQETQYF	TGTGCCACCAGCAGATTTGTTGGACAGGTTGGCCAAGAGACCCAGTACTTC
15	NA	NA	TRBV5-4	TRBJ2-3	CASSDPGLSTDTQYF	TGTGCCAGCAGTGACCCGGGACTTAGCACAGATACGCAGTATTTT
15	NA	TRBD1	TRBV18	TRBJ2-7	CASSPSGQGTYEQYF	TGTGCCAGCTCACCAAGTGGACAGGGGACCTACGAGCAGTACTTC
13	once	NA	TRBV5-1	TRBJ2-7	CASSLDNSYEQYF	TGCGCCAGCAGCTTGGACAACTCCTACGAGCAGTACTTC
15	NA	NA	TRBV28	TRBJ2-1	CASSRRVMSYNEQFF	TGTGCCAGCAGTCGGAGGGTAATGTCCTACAATGAGCAGTTCTTC
15	NA	NA	TRBV18	TRBJ1-1	CASSPLRLWNTEAFF	TGTGCCAGCTCACCACTCAGACTGTGGAACACTGAAGCTTTCTTT
15	NA	NA	TRBV27	TRBJ1-1	CASSLSAVSGAEAFF	TGTGCCAGCAGTTTATCGGCAGTCTCTGGCGCTGAAGCTTTCTTT
15	few	NA	TRBV5-1	TRBJ2-7	CASSTKGPGLGEQYF	TGCGCCAGCAGCACAAAGGGACCGGGACTGGGCGAGCAGTACTTC
17	few	TRBD2	TRBV19	TRBJ2-2	CASSIGGLAGGLGELFF	TGTGCCAGTAGTATAGGGGGACTAGCGGGAGGCCTCGGGGAGCTGTTTTTT
15	NA	TRBD1	TRBV27	TRBJ2-7	CATNERDRGTGEQYF	TGTGCCACCAATGAGAGGGACAGGGGAACAGGGGAGCAGTACTTC
16	NA	NA	TRBV2	TRBJ1-2	CASILDPTGWYERYTF	NA
16	NA	NA	TRBV4-1	TRBJ1-5	CASSQFEMTDNQPQHF	TGCGCCAGCAGCCAATTTGAAATGACAGACAATCAGCCCCAGCATTTT
14	NA	NA	TRBV7-3	TRBJ1-1	CASSFGGRAAEAFF	TGTGCCAGCAGCTTTGGGGGAAGGGCAGCTGAAGCTTTCTTT
18	NA	TRBD1	TRBV9	TRBJ2-1	CASSVQIRQGGSYNEQFF	TGTGCCAGCAGCGTACAGATCCGACAGGGCGGATCCTACAATGAGCAGTTCTTC
16	NA	NA	TRBV5-1	TRBJ1-1	CASSPGGAGRVTEAFF	TGCGCCAGCAGCCCGGGCGGCGCAGGGAGGGTTACTGAAGCTTTCTTT
12	NA	NA	TRBV2	TRBJ2-7	CASSGGPLEQYF	TGTGCCAGCAGTGGGGGCCCCCTGGAGCAGTACTTC
14	few	NA	TRBV7-8	TRBJ1-5	CASSRSGGNQPQHF	TGTGCCAGCTCCCGGTCGGGGGGAAATCAGCCCCAGCATTTT
15	NA	NA	TRBV23-1	TRBJ2-2	CASGRPAVGTGELFF	TGCGCCAGCGGGAGACCCGCGGTGGGCACCGGGGAGCTGTTTTTT
16	few	TRBD1	TRBV15	TRBJ1-3	CATSNRRDRDGNTIYF	TGTGCCACCAGCAACCGTCGGGACAGGGATGGAAACACCATATATTTT
15	few	NA	TRBV30	TRBJ2-3	CAWSVLRAHTDTQYF	TGTGCCTGGAGTGTACTGAGGGCTCACACAGATACGCAGTATTTT
15	NA	NA	TRBV6-5	TRBJ1-6	CASSYGGVTNSPLHF	TGTGCCAGCAGTTACGGGGGAGTTACTAATTCACCCCTCCACTTT
15	NA	NA	TRBV4-2	TRBJ1-4	CASSQDISRNEKLFF	TGTGCCAGCAGCCAAGATATAAGCCGGAATGAAAAACTGTTTTTT